This TCR beta chain was captured in a study of shared clonotypes between healthy human individuals. Whole-study findings and limits: Investigators expected sequencing depth to affect clonotype sharing among donors.

With respect to this clone: Its antigen remains unknown.

Measured with immunoSEQ multiplex PCR; TCRdb has only the in-frame clones, and not every one. The sample lists approximately 2.3 million clones, 90% to 95% occurring once. The CDR3 sequence is 14 residues long. The germline V gene encodes CDR1 KGHSH and CDR2 LQKENI. V lost 6 bases to trimming and J lost 6 bases; unmatched junction nucleotides: 7. Sequencing input: naive CD4+ T cells from PBMCs. This sample's subset: CD45RA+ positively selected. The chain joins TRBV18 to TRBJ1-4; 7 nucleotides match TRBD1. This TCR was recovered from a young man in good health. Some clones in this sample may be carry-over from other donors' samples. The CDR3 region is CASSDRQGDEKLFF. The CDR3 coding sequence is TGTGCCAGCTCCGATCGACAGGGTGATGAAAAACTGTTTTTT.